The 3 T cell receptor beta chains given below trace back to one sample, sequenced in a study of STAT5B mutations in CD4+ large granular lymphocyte leukemia (dated by TCRdb to between 2020 and 2023). Receptor amplification or capture employed the immunoSEQ multiplex PCR assay. The immuneACCESS repertoire file appears here via TCRdb, limited to in-frame rearrangements. These files lack a portion of the clones; in checked studies, under half of the deficit traces to unresolved V genes, and the cause of the others is not known. The sample contains 30,000 to 40,000 clones, less than 85% of them found a single time. The ten top clones hold roughly 7.7% of the sample. The sample taken for sequencing was CD4+ T cells from blood buffy coats. The source is a human donor in good health.

The gene calls are TRBV5-1 and TRBJ1-6; D unresolved. Germline loops: CDR1 SGHRS, CDR2 YFSETQ. CDR3 length equals 17 residues. V lost 1 base to trimming and J lost 2 bases, with 13 bases between them. The CDR3 region has the DNA TGCGCCAGCAGCTTGTCGTCAGTATCCGCCTATAATTCACCCCTCCACTTT. It translates to CASSLSSVSAYNSPLHF.

The chain has TRBV6-1 and TRBJ1-3; D is unclear. The CDR3 spans 16 residues. V gave up 3 bases and J gave up 4 bases, with 16 bases separating them. Germline CDR1 MNHNS, CDR2 SASEGT. The CDR3 loop reads CASSDLLSFPGNTIYF. The CDR3 coding sequence is TGTGCCAGCAGTGATCTCCTGAGCTTTCCGGGAAACACCATATATTTT.

This clone was recorded only once. This chain links TRBV7-2 with TRBJ2-7; 7 bases match TRBD2. V shed 4 bases and J 4 bases; nucleotides not matched to a gene: 10. The CDR3 length is 15 residues. CDR1 is SGHTA and CDR2 is FQGNSA in the germline V gene. The CDR3 spells CASSWAGTNRYEQYF. The DNA for the CDR3 is TGTGCCAGCAGCTGGGCCGGGACTAACCGATACGAGCAGTACTTC.